The clone carrying this T cell receptor (beta chain) was counted between two and nine times. The sample is drawn from a study of human T cells and chemical hapten exposure. Study at large: Sensitizing treatment utilized 2% DPC over a 2 cm by 2 cm portion of upper inner arm skin.

Trimming took off 3 bases at V and 6 bases at J, with 19 bases between the two ends. The CDR3 covers 16 residues. The germline V gene encodes CDR1 LGHNA and CDR2 YNFKEQ. MiXCR, applied by TCRdb to the RACE reads, yields one record per CDR3 protein. This table holds more than 250,000 distinct CDR3 sequences, approximately 8.4% found once. Stated time point: pre-sensitization, week 0. Stated treatment: therapeutic diphenylcyclopropenone sensitization with weekly scalp DPC. The TCR originated in a woman aged 40 to 49 with alopecia areata. Some clones in this sample may be carry-over from other donors' samples. Sequenced here: whole blood, sampled in connection with sensitization to the hapten diphenylcyclopropenone (DPC). This rearrangement joins TRBV4-2 to TRBJ2-3; D not certain. The CDR3 protein is CASSQGLAPDMDTQYF. CDR3 nucleotide sequence: TGTGCCAGCAGCCAGGGTCTTGCTCCGGATATGGATACGCAGTATTTT.